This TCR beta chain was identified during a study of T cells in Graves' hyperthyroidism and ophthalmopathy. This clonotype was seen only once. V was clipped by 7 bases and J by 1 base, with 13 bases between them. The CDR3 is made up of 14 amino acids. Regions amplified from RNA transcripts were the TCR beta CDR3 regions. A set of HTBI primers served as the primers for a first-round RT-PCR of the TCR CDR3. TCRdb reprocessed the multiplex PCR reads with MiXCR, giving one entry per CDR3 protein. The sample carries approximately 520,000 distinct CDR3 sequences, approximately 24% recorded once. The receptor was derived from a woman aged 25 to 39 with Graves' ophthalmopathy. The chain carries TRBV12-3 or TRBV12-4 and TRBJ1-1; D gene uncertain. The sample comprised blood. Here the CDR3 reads CASTQGAGNTEAFF. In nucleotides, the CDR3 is TGTGCCAGCACCCAAGGCGCGGGGAACACTGAAGCTTTCTTT.